A single sample is the source of the 17 T cell receptor beta chains below, sequenced in a study of blood T cell repertoires in COVID-19. Libraries were prepared by immunoSEQ multiplex PCR; TCRdb keeps only in-frame clonotypes and omits some of them. The sample has a few hundred thousand clones, 80% to 90% seen once; the top ten hold under 2.5%. Sequencing input: PBMCs or T cells enriched from blood (not recorded which). The receptors derive from a man aged 30 to 39 who had recovered from COVID-19.

This chain uses TRBV6-1 with TRBJ2-2; 7 bases map to TRBD2. Losses at the gene ends were 2 bases for V and 5 bases for J; bases not matched to a gene: 8. The CDR3 runs to 16 residues. Germline lookup yields CDR1 MNHNS and CDR2 SASEGT. The CDR3 loop is CASSERGLVDTGELFF. The DNA for the CDR3 is TGTGCCAGCAGTGAAAGAGGACTAGTTGATACCGGGGAGCTGTTTTTT.

The genes are TRBV10-3 and TRBJ1-2; unclear D gene. Germline-derived CDR1 and CDR2 are ENHRY and SYGVKD. The CDR3 totals 14 residues. The V gene lost 0 bases and the J gene lost 8 bases, with 13 bases spanning the gap. CDR3 DNA sequence: TGTGCCATCAGTGAGTCAGAGGGAGGGAGAGGCTACACCTTC. This encodes CAISESEGGRGYTF.

This chain uses TRBV19 with TRBJ2-7; D is possibly TRBD2 (5 bases). Germline V gene data show CDR1 as LNHDA and CDR2 as SQIVND (reference sequence). The CDR3 sequence is 14 residues long. Trimming removed 5 bases at V and 3 bases at J, with 14 bases between. Here the CDR3 DNA reads TGTGCCAGTAGTTGGTCGGACTTCAACTACGAGCAGTACTTC. Its protein is CASSWSDFNYEQYF. Filled out from reference TRBV19 and TRBJ2-7, the complete variable domain reads DGGITQSPKYLFRKEGQNVTLSCEQNLNHDAMYWYRQDPGQGLRLIYYSQIVNDFQKGDIAEGYSVSREKKESFPLTVTSAQKNPTAFYLCASSWSDFNYEQYFGPGTRLTVT.

This rearrangement joins TRBV30 to TRBJ2-2; D perhaps matches TRBD1 (5 bases). Deletions cut 2 bases from V and 6 bases from J, with 13 bases between. The length of the CDR3 is 14 residues. The germline gives CDR1 GTSNPN, CDR2 SVGIG (reference sequence). CDR3 DNA: TGTGCCTGGAGTCCCCCCCCAGGGCCCGGGGAGCTGTTTTTT. It is translated as CAWSPPPGPGELFF.

The chain employs TRBV5-5 and TRBJ2-2, with 8 bases fitting TRBD1. V trimming: 0 bases; J trimming: 3 bases; junction bases outside the gene matches: 10. Germline CDR1 SGHKS, CDR2 YYEKEE (reference sequence). CDR3 length: 18 amino acids. The CDR3 spells CASSLAPTGGIDTGELFF. The CDR3 DNA is TGTGCCAGCAGCTTGGCCCCTACAGGGGGTATCGACACCGGGGAGCTGTTTTTT.

The chain combines TRBV15 with TRBJ1-2; 10 positions match TRBD1. J lost 8 bases, V lost 5 bases, and 5 bases had no gene match. The CDR3 is made up of 13 amino acids. Looked up from germline, CDR1 is LNHNV and CDR2 is YYDKDF (reference sequence). CDR3 nucleotides: TGTGCCACCAGCGTCGACAGGGGGCGAGGCTACACCTTC. It translates to CATSVDRGRGYTF.

This chain uses TRBV23-1 with TRBJ1-2; 7 nucleotides match TRBD1. TRBV23-1 is an open reading frame whose function is uncertain. The CDR3 is 14 residues long. J gave up 6 bases and V 3 bases, and 7 bases lay outside the gene matches. The CDR3 reads CASSHSPGGNGYTF. For the CDR3, the DNA is TGCGCCAGCAGTCATTCGCCAGGGGGGAATGGCTACACCTTC.

As concerns this clone: Distinct nucleotide sequences in the sample also encode this CDR3. As DNA, the CDR3 is TGTGCCAGCTCACCATCGGAGGGTACGGGAAACACCATATATTTT. Its translation is CASSPSEGTGNTIYF. The chain is built from TRBV18 and TRBJ1-3; D unclear. The CDR3 has 15 amino acids. Trimming shortened V by 2 bases and J by 4 bases, and 12 bases separated the two germline ends. Looked up from germline, CDR1 is KGHSH and CDR2 is LQKENI. Complete variable domain (other parts from reference TRBV18 and TRBJ1-3): NAGVMQNPRHLVRRRGQEARLRCSPMKGHSHVYWYRQLPEEGLKFMVYLQKENIIDESGMPKERFSAEFPKEGPSILRIQQVVRGDSAAYFCASSPSEGTGNTIYFGEGSWLTVV.

With respect to this clone: Germline and junction disagree at one end, which may indicate a read error. The chain couples TRBV3-1 (or the pseudogene TRBV3-2) to TRBJ2-7, with D possibly matching TRBD2 (5 bases). The CDR3 extends over 12 amino acids. In germline, CDR1 is LGHDT, CDR2 YNNKEL (reference sequence). The CDR3 is CASRQARGEQYF. The CDR3 bases are TGTGCCAGCAGACAAGCTCGGGGTGAGCAGTACTTC.

This chain joins TRBV2 and TRBJ1-5; tentative D call: TRBD1 (5 bases). Germline CDR1 reads SNHLY; CDR2 reads FYNNEI. The length of the CDR3 is 15 residues. V lost 3 bases and J lost 2, with 11 bases in between. CDR3 nucleotide sequence: TGTGCCAGCAGTGATTTTCGGGGGGGCAATCAGCCCCAGCATTTT. As protein: CASSDFRGGNQPQHF.

The chain carries TRBV4-1 and TRBJ2-3; the match to TRBD2 covers 11 bases. The CDR3 sequence is 17 residues long. Per the germline V gene, CDR1 is MGHRA and CDR2 is YSYEKL. V lost 1 base and J lost 4; bases outside the gene matches: 7. The CDR3 loop is CASSQARIAGGPDTQYF. The CDR3 nucleotides are TGCGCCAGCAGCCAAGCAAGGATAGCGGGGGGGCCAGATACGCAGTATTTT.

The rearrangement uses TRBV19 and TRBJ2-7; TRBD1 is a possible D gene (6 bases). Germline-derived CDR1 and CDR2 are LNHDA and SQIVND (reference sequence). Trimming pared 2 bases from V and 7 bases from J, leaving 12 bases between. The CDR3 spans 13 residues. The CDR3 is CASSIMGAEEQYF. The CDR3 DNA reads as TGTGCCAGTAGTATAATGGGGGCAGAGGAGCAGTACTTC.

This chain uses TRBV24-1 with TRBJ1-5, with a possible D match to TRBD1 (5 bases). Trimming left V 10 bases short and J 3 bases short, with 15 bases between. Germline loops: CDR1 KGHDR, CDR2 SFDVKD. The CDR3 length is 14 residues. The CDR3 DNA is TGTGCCACGGCAGATACAGGAAACAATCAGCCCCAGCATTTT. This codes for CATADTGNNQPQHF.

The rearrangement links TRBV29-1 to TRBJ1-6; no clear D. V was pared by 5 bases and J by 9 bases, with 14 bases between. The CDR3 is made up of 13 amino acids. Germline lookup yields CDR1 SQVTM and CDR2 ANQGSEA. The CDR3 DNA is TGCAGCGTTCTGGCCCGACTCGGTTCACCCCTCCACTTT. Its translation: CSVLARLGSPLHF. The full variable domain, its missing parts supplied by reference TRBV29-1 and TRBJ1-6, is SAVISQKPSRDICQRGTSLTIQCQVDSQVTMMFWYRQQPGQSLTLIATANQGSEATYESGFVIDKFPISRPNLTFSTLTVSNMSPEDSSIYLCSVLARLGSPLHFGNGTRLTVT.

This sequence joins TRBV11-1 and TRBJ2-1; 8 bases match TRBD2. The V gene's germline CDR1 is SGHAT and CDR2 FQDESV (reference sequence). V was clipped by 4 bases and J by 7 bases; unmatched bases: 9. This CDR3 has 15 amino acids. The CDR3 nucleotides are TGTGCCAGCAGCTCCGTCGGGGGGGCCGGAAATGAGCAGTTCTTC. It is translated as CASSSVGGAGNEQFF.

V is TRBV24-1 and J is TRBJ1-2; tentatively, D is TRBD1 (5 bases). CDR3 length equals 14 residues. Germline V lookup: CDR1 KGHDR, CDR2 SFDVKD. Trimming took 4 bases from V and 3 from J, leaving 11 bases between them. CDR3 amino acids: CATSEAREDYGYTF. CDR3 in DNA: TGTGCCACCAGTGAGGCCAGGGAAGACTATGGCTACACCTTC.

This chain links TRBV19 with TRBJ1-2; D is unclear. Per germline, CDR1 LNHDA and CDR2 SQIVND (reference sequence). V lost 1 base, J lost 4 bases, and 7 bases lay in between. The CDR3 has 13 amino acids. CDR3 protein: CASSIGHSYGYTF. CDR3 DNA sequence: TGTGCCAGTAGTATAGGACATAGCTATGGCTACACCTTC.